The count of the clone carrying this TCR beta chain is one. The antigen is unknown. Germline lookup yields CDR1 MDHEN and CDR2 SYDVKM. The CDR3 contains 16 residues. V was pared by 6 bases and J by 1 base, with 18 bases between. Relapsing-remitting disease, either stable or active, was present in the treatment-naive patients who were the multiple sclerosis controls. TEMRA cells were FACS-enriched, with CD8+ and CD4+ T cells isolated negatively. The data were taken from a study of CD8 T cells in Susac syndrome. After extraction with the RNeasy kit, 0.5 to 1 ug of the RNA was reverse transcribed using random hexamers. The authors amplified TCR beta CDR3 across 54 Vbeta and 13 Jbeta using immunoSEQ multiplex PCR. MiXCR, applied by TCRdb to the immunoSEQ multiplex PCR reads, yields one record per CDR3 protein. The table has some 120,000 distinct CDR3 sequences, more than 75% seen once. Study-wide results and limits: In its TCR sequencing and HLA analysis, the study acknowledged that the number of individuals was relatively small.

This TCR was sampled from a human donor with multiple sclerosis. Sequenced sample: CD8+ T cells from PBMCs. The chain couples TRBV28 to TRBJ1-1; D is possibly TRBD1 (6 bases). CDR3 DNA: TGTGCCAGCAGGACCCGGGACACCGGTAGGAACACTGAAGCTTTCTTT. Its protein product is CASRTRDTGRNTEAFF.